Shown below are 2 T cell receptor beta chains from a single sample sequenced in a study of cytomegalovirus exposure and HLA in healthy donors. PCR involved 60 Vbeta and 13 Jbeta primers. Sequencing was performed with immunoSEQ multiplex PCR; in TCRdb, only in-frame clones are kept and a portion is missing. The sample has 200,000 to 250,000 clones. Material for sequencing was PBMCs. These receptors were taken from a woman in her 30s in good health and CMV-seropositive.

The chain joins TRBV5-1 to TRBJ2-6; 7 bases are a match to TRBD2. CDR3 size: 17 residues. Germline V gene data show CDR1 as SGHRS and CDR2 as YFSETQ. The junction had 8 bases not matched to a gene; V was cut back by 4 bases and J by 1 base. The CDR3 here is CASSTGLIRSGANVLTF. In nucleotides, the CDR3 is TGCGCCAGCAGCACGGGACTAATTAGGTCTGGGGCCAACGTCCTGACTTTC.

The chain uses TRBV29-1 and TRBJ1-6; possibly TRBD1 for D (5 bases). V lost 5 bases, J lost 11 bases, and 13 bases lay in between. Germline-derived CDR1 and CDR2 are SQVTM and ANQGSEA. CDR3 length: 12 residues. The CDR3 reads CSVRDGRAPLHF. The CDR3 DNA is TGCAGCGTTAGGGACGGGAGAGCACCCCTCCACTTT.